This note documents a single T cell receptor beta chain sequence. This entry comes from a study of T cells in Graves' hyperthyroidism and ophthalmopathy. What was amplified from RNA transcripts were TCR beta CDR3 regions. The TCR CDR3 first-round RT-PCR relied on the HTBI primer set. TCRdb itself ran the multiplex PCR reads through MiXCR, one entry per CDR3 protein. The sample has approximately 600,000 distinct CDR3 sequences; 14% are singletons. Fresh peripheral blood, 10 ml, was the source of the PBMCs. Material: blood. This clonotype was obtained from a woman aged 18-29 years with Graves' ophthalmopathy.

The CDR3 is CASSHSDTQYF. The CDR3 nucleotides read TGCGCCAGCAGCCATTCAGATACGCAGTATTTT. This chain joins TRBV4-1 and TRBJ2-3; D is unresolved. Trimming cost V 3 bases and J 4 bases, with 2 bases left between them. Per germline, CDR1 MGHRA and CDR2 YSYEKL. This CDR3 comprises 11 residues.